This T cell receptor beta chain originates from a study of T cells after posttransplantation cyclophosphamide. Sequencing used immunoSEQ multiplex PCR; TCRdb keeps in-frame clones, though not all of them. The data contain approximately 45,000 clones, about 90% of them singletons. Germline V gene sequence: CDR1 SNHLY, CDR2 FYNNEI. This CDR3 has 11 residues. The V gene lost 10 bases and the J gene lost 7 bases, with 13 bases spanning the gap. The gene calls are TRBV2 and TRBJ1-2; possible D gene TRBD1, 6 bases. The TCR was taken from a woman between 50 and 59 years old in good health and a related stem cell transplant donor. Sequencing was done on a sample of PBMCs. The CDR3 sequence is CAKDQGRGYTF. CDR3 nucleotide sequence: TGTGCCAAGGACCAGGGGCGTGGCTACACCTTC.